This T cell receptor beta chain was documented in a study of shared clonotypes between healthy human individuals. Remarks on this clone: The antigen remains unidentified.

Regarding the study as a whole: Lower generation probabilities were found for non-shared clonotypes than for those shared by all four donors.

With 0 bases removed from V and 7 bases from J, the gap between germline ends came to 18 bases. This CDR3 has 16 amino acids. Germline V gives CDR1 SGHRS, CDR2 YFSETQ. Clones were read by immunoSEQ multiplex PCR, and TCRdb kept only the in-frame ones, dropping some. The sample yields about 2.4 million clones, over 85% seen once. V is TRBV5-1 and J is TRBJ2-3; D gene unclear. The sequencing sample was made of naive CD4+ T cells from PBMCs. As to subset: CD45RA+ positively selected. The TCR was taken from a man younger than 35 in good health. Some clones in this sample may be carry-over from other donors' samples. The CDR3 protein is CASSLDPRTVSNTQYF. The CDR3 DNA sequence: TGCGCCAGCAGCTTGGATCCCCGTACCGTTTCAAATACGCAGTATTTT.